This T cell receptor beta chain was retrieved from a study of blood T cell repertoires in COVID-19. Study details: The United States, Italy and Spain were the sources of the acute and convalescent COVID-19 samples.

Sequencing used immunoSEQ multiplex PCR; TCRdb keeps in-frame clones, though not all of them. The sample has 200,000 to 250,000 clones, roughly 89% seen once. Trimming took 2 bases from V and 1 from J; bases not matched to a gene: 7. CDR3 length equals 17 residues. Germline V CDR1 and CDR2: MNHEY, SMNVEV (reference sequence). All enrollees were roughly 18 to 89 years old and from some 24 US areas. Researchers sorted participants into cohorts using their self-reported clinical history. Cohort 3 donors counted as recovered after two negative PCRs, clearance, or resolved symptoms. The gene calls are TRBV27 and TRBJ1-1; 10 nucleotides match TRBD1. The clonotype originates from a woman aged 35 to 49 who had recovered from COVID-19. Sequenced material: PBMCs or T cells enriched from blood (not recorded which). CDR3 protein: CASSLPRGQGGNTEAFF. In DNA form, the CDR3 reads TGTGCCAGCAGTTTACCCCGCGGACAGGGGGGGAACACTGAAGCTTTCTTT.